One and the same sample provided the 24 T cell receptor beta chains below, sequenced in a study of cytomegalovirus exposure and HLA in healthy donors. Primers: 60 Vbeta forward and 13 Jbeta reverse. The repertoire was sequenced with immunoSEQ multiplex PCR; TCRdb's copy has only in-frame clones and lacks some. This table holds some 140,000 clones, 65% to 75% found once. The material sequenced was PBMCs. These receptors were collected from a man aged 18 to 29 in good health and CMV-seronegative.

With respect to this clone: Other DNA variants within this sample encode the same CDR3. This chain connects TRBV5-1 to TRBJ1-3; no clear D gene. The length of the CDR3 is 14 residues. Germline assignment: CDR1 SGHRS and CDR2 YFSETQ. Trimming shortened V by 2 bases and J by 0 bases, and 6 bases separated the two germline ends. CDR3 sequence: CASSFDFSGNTIYF. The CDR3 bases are TGCGCCAGCAGCTTCGACTTCTCTGGAAACACCATATATTTT.

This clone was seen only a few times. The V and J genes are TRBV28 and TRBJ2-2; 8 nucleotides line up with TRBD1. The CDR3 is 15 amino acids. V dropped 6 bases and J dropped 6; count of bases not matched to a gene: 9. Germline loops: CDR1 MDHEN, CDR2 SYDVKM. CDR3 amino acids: CASRITGGAAGELFF. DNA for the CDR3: TGTGCCAGCAGGATAACAGGGGGAGCGGCCGGGGAGCTGTTTTTT.

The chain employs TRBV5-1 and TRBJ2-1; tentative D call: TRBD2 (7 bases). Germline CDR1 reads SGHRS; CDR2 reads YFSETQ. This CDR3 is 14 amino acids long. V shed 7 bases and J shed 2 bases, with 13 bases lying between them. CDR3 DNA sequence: TGCGCCAGCTTTCCGGGGGGCCCCTACAATGAGCAGTTCTTC. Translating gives CASFPGGPYNEQFF.

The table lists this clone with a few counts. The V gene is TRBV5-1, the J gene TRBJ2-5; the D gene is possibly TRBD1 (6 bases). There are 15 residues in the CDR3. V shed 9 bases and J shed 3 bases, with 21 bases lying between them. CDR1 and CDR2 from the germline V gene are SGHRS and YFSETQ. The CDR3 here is CATSVYGQGKETQYF. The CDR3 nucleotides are TGCGCCACCTCCGTTTATGGGCAGGGGAAAGAGACCCAGTACTTC. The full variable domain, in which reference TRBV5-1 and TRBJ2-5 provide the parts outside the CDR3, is KAGVTQTPRYLIKTRGQQVTLSCSPISGHRSVSWYQQTPGQGLQFLFEYFSETQRNKGNFPGRFSGRQFSNSRSEMNVSTLELGDSALYLCATSVYGQGKETQYFGPGTRLLVL.

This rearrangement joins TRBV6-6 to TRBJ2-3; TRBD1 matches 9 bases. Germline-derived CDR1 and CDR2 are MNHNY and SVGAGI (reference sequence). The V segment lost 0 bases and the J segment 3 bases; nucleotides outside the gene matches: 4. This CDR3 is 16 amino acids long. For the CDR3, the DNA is TGTGCCAGCAGTTACTCGGACAGGGGAAGGACAGATACGCAGTATTTT. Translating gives CASSYSDRGRTDTQYF.

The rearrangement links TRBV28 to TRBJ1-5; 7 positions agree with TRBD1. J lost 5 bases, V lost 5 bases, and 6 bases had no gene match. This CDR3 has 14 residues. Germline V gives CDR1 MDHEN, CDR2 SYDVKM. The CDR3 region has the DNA TGTGCCAGCAGTCCGGACAGGCGCGATCAGCCCCAGCATTTT. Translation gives CASSPDRRDQPQHF.

The CDR3 sequence: CASSVNGGFIQNEQFF. The DNA of the CDR3 is TGTGCCAGCAGTGTAAACGGGGGGTTCATACAGAATGAGCAGTTCTTC. J is TRBJ2-1 and V is TRBV6-4; 7 bases line up with TRBD2. The germline V gene encodes CDR1 MRHNA and CDR2 SNTAGT. This CDR3 region has 16 residues. The J segment lost 7 bases and the V segment lost 4 bases, leaving 13 bases of the junction unmatched.

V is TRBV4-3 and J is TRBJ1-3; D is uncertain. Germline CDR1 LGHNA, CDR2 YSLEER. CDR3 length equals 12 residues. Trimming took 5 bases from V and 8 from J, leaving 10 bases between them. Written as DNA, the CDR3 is TGCGCCAGCAGCTGGGGAGGAGACACCATATATTTT. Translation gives CASSWGGDTIYF.

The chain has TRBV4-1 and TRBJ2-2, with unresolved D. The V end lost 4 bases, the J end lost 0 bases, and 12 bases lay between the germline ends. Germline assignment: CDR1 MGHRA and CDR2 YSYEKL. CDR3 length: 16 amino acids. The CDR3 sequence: CASSPSRGANTGELFF. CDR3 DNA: TGCGCCAGCAGCCCCTCGAGAGGAGCGAACACCGGGGAGCTGTTTTTT.

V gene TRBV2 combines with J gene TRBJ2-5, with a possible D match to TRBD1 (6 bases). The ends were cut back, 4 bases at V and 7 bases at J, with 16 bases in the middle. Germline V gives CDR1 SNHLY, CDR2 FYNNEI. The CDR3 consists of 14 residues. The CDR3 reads CASSARPGDGTQYF. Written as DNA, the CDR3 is TGTGCCAGCAGTGCTAGACCAGGGGACGGGACCCAGTACTTC.

The CDR3 DNA follows: TGTGCCAGCAGCCTATACAATGGGGCGAACACTGAAGCTTTCTTT. Protein sequence: CASSLYNGANTEAFF. V is TRBV5-6 and J is TRBJ1-1; D is perhaps TRBD1 (5 bases). This CDR3 spans 15 amino acids. V was clipped by 4 bases and J by 1 base, with 14 bases between them. CDR1 and CDR2 from the germline V gene are SGHDT and YYEEEE.

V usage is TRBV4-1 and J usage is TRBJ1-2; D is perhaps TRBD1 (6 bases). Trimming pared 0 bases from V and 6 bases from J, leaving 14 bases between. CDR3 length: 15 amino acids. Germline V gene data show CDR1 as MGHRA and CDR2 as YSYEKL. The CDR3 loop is CASSQDGRGSDGYTF. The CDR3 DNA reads TGCGCCAGCAGCCAAGATGGCAGGGGTTCGGATGGCTACACCTTC.

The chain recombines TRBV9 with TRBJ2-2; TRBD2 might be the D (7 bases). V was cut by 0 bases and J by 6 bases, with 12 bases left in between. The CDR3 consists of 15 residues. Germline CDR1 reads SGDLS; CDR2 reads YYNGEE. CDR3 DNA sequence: TGTGCCAGCAGCGTAGAGGGGGGGGCCGCCGGGGAGCTGTTTTTT. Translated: CASSVEGGAAGELFF.

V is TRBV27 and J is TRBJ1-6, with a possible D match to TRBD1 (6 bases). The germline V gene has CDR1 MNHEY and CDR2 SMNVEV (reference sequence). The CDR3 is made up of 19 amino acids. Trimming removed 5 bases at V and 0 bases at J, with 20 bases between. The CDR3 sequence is CASSPHGGPRSSYNSPLHF. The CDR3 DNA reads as TGTGCCAGCAGTCCCCACGGGGGGCCCAGGAGCTCCTATAATTCACCCCTCCACTTT.

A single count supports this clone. The CDR3 here is CASSLTSGGAHTQYF. CDR3 DNA sequence: TGTGCCAGCAGCTTAACTAGCGGGGGGGCCCATACGCAGTATTTT. The rearrangement links TRBV11-3 to TRBJ2-3, with 13 bases that match TRBD2. The germline gives CDR1 SGHNT, CDR2 YENEEA. CDR3 length: 15 amino acids. V lost 2 bases and J lost 7; bases outside the gene matches: 3.

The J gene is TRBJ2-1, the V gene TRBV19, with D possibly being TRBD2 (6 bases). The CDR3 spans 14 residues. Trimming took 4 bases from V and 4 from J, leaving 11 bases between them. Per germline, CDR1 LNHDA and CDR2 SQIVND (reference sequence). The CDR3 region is CASSTGLTYNEQFF. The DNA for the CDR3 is TGTGCCAGTAGTACTGGACTAACGTACAATGAGCAGTTCTTC. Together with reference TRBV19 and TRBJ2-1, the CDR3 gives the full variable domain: DGGITQSPKYLFRKEGQNVTLSCEQNLNHDAMYWYRQDPGQGLRLIYYSQIVNDFQKGDIAEGYSVSREKKESFPLTVTSAQKNPTAFYLCASSTGLTYNEQFFGPGTRLTVL.

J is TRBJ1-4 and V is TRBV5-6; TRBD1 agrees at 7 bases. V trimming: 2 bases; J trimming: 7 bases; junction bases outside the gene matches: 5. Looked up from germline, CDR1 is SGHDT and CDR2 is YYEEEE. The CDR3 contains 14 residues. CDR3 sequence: CASSFRQGGEKLFF. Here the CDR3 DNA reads TGTGCCAGCAGCTTCCGACAGGGCGGTGAAAAACTGTTTTTT.

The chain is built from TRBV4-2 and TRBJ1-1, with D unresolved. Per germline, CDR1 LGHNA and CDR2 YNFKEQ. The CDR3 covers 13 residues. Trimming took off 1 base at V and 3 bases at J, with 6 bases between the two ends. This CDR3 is CASSQVIDTEAFF. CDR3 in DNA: TGTGCCAGCAGCCAAGTAATCGACACTGAAGCTTTCTTT.

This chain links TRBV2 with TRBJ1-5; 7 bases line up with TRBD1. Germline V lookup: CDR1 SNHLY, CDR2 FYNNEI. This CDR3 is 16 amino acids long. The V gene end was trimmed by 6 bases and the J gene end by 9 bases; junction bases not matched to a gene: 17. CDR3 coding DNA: TGTGCCAGCAGAAGAAATAGTACAGGGGCCGGCGGGCCCCAGCATTTT. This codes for CASRRNSTGAGGPQHF.

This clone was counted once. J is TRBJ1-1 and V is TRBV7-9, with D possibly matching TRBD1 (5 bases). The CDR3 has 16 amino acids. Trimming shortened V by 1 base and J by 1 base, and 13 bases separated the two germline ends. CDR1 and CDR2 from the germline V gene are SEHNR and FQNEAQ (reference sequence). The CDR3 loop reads CASSLGVGQGNTEAFF. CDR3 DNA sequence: TGTGCCAGCAGCTTAGGGGTCGGGCAGGGGAACACTGAAGCTTTCTTT.

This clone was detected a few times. CDR3 DNA sequence: TGTGCCAGCAGTTTACCGGGGGCTGAAGCTTTCTTT. Amino acids: CASSLPGAEAFF. V is TRBV27 and J is TRBJ1-1; TRBD1 might be the D (5 bases). The CDR3 contains 12 residues. Germline assignment: CDR1 MNHEY and CDR2 SMNVEV (reference sequence). The germline V and J ends were trimmed by 2 bases and 6 bases, with 7 bases remaining between them.

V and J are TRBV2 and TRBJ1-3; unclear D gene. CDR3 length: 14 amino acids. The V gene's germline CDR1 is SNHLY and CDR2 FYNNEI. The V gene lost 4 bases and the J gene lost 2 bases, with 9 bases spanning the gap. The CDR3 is CASSVGRAGNTIYF. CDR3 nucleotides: TGTGCCAGCAGTGTAGGGAGGGCTGGAAACACCATATATTTT.

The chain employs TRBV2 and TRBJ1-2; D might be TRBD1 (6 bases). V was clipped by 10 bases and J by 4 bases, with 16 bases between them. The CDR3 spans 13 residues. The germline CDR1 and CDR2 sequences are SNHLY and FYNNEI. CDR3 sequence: CATAWTVVYGYTF. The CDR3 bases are TGTGCCACCGCATGGACAGTAGTCTATGGCTACACCTTC.

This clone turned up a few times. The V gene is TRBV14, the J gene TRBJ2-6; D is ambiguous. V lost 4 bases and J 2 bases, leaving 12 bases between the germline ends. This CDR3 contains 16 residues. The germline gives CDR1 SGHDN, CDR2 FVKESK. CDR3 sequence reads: CASSPSGSTGANVLTF. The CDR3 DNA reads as TGTGCCAGCAGCCCCTCCGGTTCTACTGGGGCCAACGTCCTGACTTTC.